This T cell receptor beta chain was found in a study of OX40 agonist ivuxolimab in advanced cancers. Measured with immunoSEQ multiplex PCR; TCRdb has only the in-frame clones, and not every one. Of 65,000 to 85,000 clones listed, roughly 85% are singletons. The input for sequencing was CD4+ or CD8+ T cells sorted from blood, taken in a trial of the OX40 agonist ivuxolimab. The receptor was isolated from an adult with an advanced solid tumor such as melanoma, head and neck, liver or kidney cancer.

As DNA, the CDR3 is TGTGCCAGCTCACCACCGGAGGGAGGAGGCACTGAAGCTTTCTTT. It yields the protein CASSPPEGGGTEAFF. J is TRBJ1-1 and V is TRBV18; D gene ambiguous. There are 15 residues in the CDR3. The germline V gene encodes CDR1 KGHSH and CDR2 LQKENI. The germline V and J ends were trimmed by 0 bases and 4 bases, with 12 bases remaining between them.